These 20 T cell receptor beta chains were sequenced from one sample in a study of yellow fever vaccine responses in identical twins (dated by TCRdb to 2017 to 2018). The library was obtained by RT-PCR. TCRdb shows the sequencer as Illumina HiSeq 2500. TCRdb reprocessing: public reads trimmed at Q25 with fastp, clones called with MiXCR, in-frame beta chains kept. Each entry merges the rows of one CDR3 protein and shows their most common DNA and genes. The sample table records roughly 18,000 distinct CDR3 sequences; 60% to 70% of these occur just once. The ten largest clones take up roughly 8% of the sample. The sequencing used T cells from blood (PBMCs), unsorted or a sorted subset (not recorded which), collected before or after yellow fever vaccination (not recorded which). The origin of the receptors is a woman aged 18-30 years who received the yellow fever vaccine. Donor details come from another sample of the same person, matched by shared clones.

The chain carries TRBV11-1 and TRBJ1-2; possibly TRBD1 for D (6 bases). Germline values: CDR1 SGHAT, CDR2 FQDESV (reference sequence). Trimming stripped 5 bases from V and 8 bases from J, with 15 bases between. This CDR3 has 13 residues. The CDR3 coding sequence is TGTGCCAGCAGCCAGGGCCCTCAGGGGGGCTACACCTTC. Protein sequence: CASSQGPQGGYTF. Variable domain in full (rest from reference TRBV11-1 and TRBJ1-2): EAEVAQSPRYKITEKSQAVAFWCDPISGHATLYWYRQILGQGPELLVQFQDESVVDDSQLPKDRFSAERLKGVDSTLKIQPAELGDSAMYLCASSQGPQGGYTFGSGTRLTVV.

This clonotype has only a few counts. V and J are TRBV11-3 and TRBJ2-7, with 7 bases matching TRBD2. Germline V gene lookup returns CDR1 SGHNT and CDR2 YENEEA. V was clipped by 5 bases and J by 5 bases; unmatched bases: 12. The CDR3 has 15 amino acids. The CDR3 region has the DNA TGTGCCAGCAGCCTCTCCGGGACTATGGCCCACGAGCAGTACGTC. As protein: CASSLSGTMAHEQYV.

The rearrangement uses TRBV2 and TRBJ1-4, with no clear D. This CDR3 is built from 15 residues. Germline V gene data show CDR1 as SNHLY and CDR2 as FYNNEI. Trimming shortened V by 2 bases and J by 0 bases, and 7 bases separated the two germline ends. The CDR3 here is CASSESAATNEKLFF. The CDR3 DNA reads TGTGCCAGCAGTGAATCGGCTGCAACTAATGAAAAACTGTTTTTT. Full variable domain (outside the CDR3, taken from reference TRBV2 and TRBJ1-4): EPEVTQTPSHQVTQMGQEVILRCVPISNHLYFYWYRQILGQKVEFLVSFYNNEISEKSEIFDDQFSVERPDGSNFTLKIRSTKLEDSAMYFCASSESAATNEKLFFGSGTQLSVL.

J is TRBJ2-1 and V is TRBV4-1, with 7 bases identical to TRBD2. Germline lookup yields CDR1 MGHRA and CDR2 YSYEKL. The CDR3 is made up of 16 amino acids. After removal of 4 bases from V and 4 bases from J, the junction contained 10 bases not matched to a gene. CDR3 sequence (DNA): TGCGCCAGCAGCCGACCCCTAGCGGTGGGGTACAATGAGCAGTTCTTC. It yields the protein CASSRPLAVGYNEQFF.

A few counts support this clonotype. This rearrangement joins TRBV11-1 to TRBJ1-3, with D hard to call. This CDR3 region has 15 residues. CDR1 and CDR2 from the germline V gene are SGHAT and FQDESV (reference sequence). V was pared by 1 base and J by 3 bases, with 10 bases between. CDR3 nucleotides: TGTGCCAGCAGCTTAGAGCCCGGGCATGGAAACACCATATATTTT. This gives the protein CASSLEPGHGNTIYF.

The chain carries TRBV28 and TRBJ2-7; D perhaps matches TRBD1 (6 bases). Trimming pared 4 bases from V and 1 base from J, leaving 8 bases between. The germline CDR1 and CDR2 sequences are MDHEN and SYDVKM. This CDR3 is built from 13 residues. CDR3 bases: TGTGCCAGCAGTTCCGGGACATCCTACGAGCAGTACGTC. Translated, it gives CASSSGTSYEQYV.

The sample holds a few counts of this clonotype. The V call is TRBV4-3, the J call TRBJ2-3, with 11 bases matching TRBD1. Losses at the gene ends were 4 bases for V and 3 bases for J; bases not matched to a gene: 6. This CDR3 spans 16 amino acids. The V gene's germline CDR1 is LGHNA and CDR2 YSLEER. Written as DNA, the CDR3 is TGCGCCAGCAGCCCAACCGGGACAGGGGGAACAGATACGCAGTATTTT. Its protein is CASSPTGTGGTDTQYF.

The chain combines TRBV7-3 with TRBJ2-1, with D possibly TRBD2 on 6 matching bases. Trimming stripped 5 bases from V and 10 bases from J, with 12 bases between. The germline V gene has CDR1 SGHTA and CDR2 FQGTGA. The CDR3 totals 12 residues. Here the CDR3 DNA reads TGTGCCAGCAGCGTCAACGCGGGGGAGCAGTTCTTC. It is translated as CASSVNAGEQFF.

The V and J genes are TRBV7-9 and TRBJ2-3; 8 bases agree with TRBD2. The CDR3 is made up of 15 amino acids. Germline V lookup: CDR1 SEHNR, CDR2 FQNEAQ (reference sequence). The J segment lost 1 base and the V segment lost 4 bases, leaving 4 bases of the junction unmatched. CDR3 nucleotide sequence: TGTGCCAGCAGCTCCCGGCGGGGGGGCACAGATACGCAGTATTTT. Amino acids: CASSSRRGGTDTQYF.

This clonotype has only a few counts. The rearrangement uses TRBV23-1 and TRBJ1-2; D not resolved. TRBV23-1 is sorted into the ORF group, with uncertain function. CDR3 length equals 14 residues. Trimming removed 0 bases from V and 7 bases from J, with 12 bases in between. The CDR3, as DNA: TGCGCCAGCAGTCAATCTTCAAATGTTCGTGGCTACACCTTC. Its translation is CASSQSSNVRGYTF.

The chain recombines TRBV11-1 with TRBJ2-1; weak D call: TRBD2 (6 bases). In germline, CDR1 is SGHAT, CDR2 FQDESV (reference sequence). The CDR3 sequence is 17 residues long. The V end was cut by 3 bases, the J end by 0 bases, with 15 bases between. The CDR3 DNA reads TGTGCCAGCAGCTTTCCCTTGGCCGGGAGCTCCTACAATGAGCAGTTCTTC. It yields the protein CASSFPLAGSSYNEQFF.

The rearrangement links TRBV5-1 to TRBJ2-3, with D uncertain. This CDR3 has 15 residues. V was pared by 4 bases and J by 0 bases, with 12 bases between. The germline CDR1 and CDR2 sequences are SGHRS and YFSETQ. This chain's CDR3 is CASSGDFSSTDTQYF. The CDR3 region has the DNA TGCGCCAGCAGCGGCGACTTTTCTAGCACAGATACGCAGTATTTT.

V gene TRBV20-1 combines with J gene TRBJ2-1, with 7 positions matching TRBD2. The CDR3 extends over 14 amino acids. Germline V CDR1 and CDR2: DFQATT, SNEGSKA (reference sequence). The junction had 12 bases not matched to a gene; V was cut back by 6 bases and J by 7 bases. The CDR3 reads CSAAGSSGSNEQFF. Here the CDR3 DNA reads TGCAGTGCCGCCGGGTCTAGCGGATCAAATGAGCAGTTCTTC.

V gene TRBV20-1 combines with J gene TRBJ2-3, with TRBD2 matching 10 bases. V shed 4 bases and J 2 bases; nucleotides not matched to a gene: 9. The CDR3 covers 16 residues. Per the germline V gene, CDR1 is DFQATT and CDR2 is SNEGSKA (reference sequence). The CDR3 region has the DNA TGCAGTGCTAAGAACCCAACTAGCGGGACCACAGATACGCAGTATTTT. Translation: CSAKNPTSGTTDTQYF.

The rearrangement links TRBV11-1 to TRBJ1-2, with D hard to call. The germline gives CDR1 SGHAT, CDR2 FQDESV (reference sequence). The length of the CDR3 is 16 residues. V was trimmed by 2 bases and J by 5 bases, leaving 18 bases between them. CDR3 amino acids: CASSLRRARVRYGYTF. CDR3 DNA sequence: TGTGCCAGCAGCTTACGACGGGCTAGGGTTCGGTATGGCTACACCTTC.

For this clonotype: The junction departs from germline at one end; a sequencing error may be responsible. The chain carries TRBV2 and TRBJ1-1; 7 bases line up with TRBD1. The germline gives CDR1 SNHLY, CDR2 FYNNEI. There are 14 residues in the CDR3. The chain's CDR3 is CASRVGGRDTKAFF. CDR3 bases: TGTGCCAGCAGGGTAGGGGGCAGGGACACTAAAGCTTTCTTT.

The V call is TRBV2, the J call TRBJ2-7; 9 nucleotides agree with TRBD1. J was trimmed by 5 bases and V by 3 bases; bases with no gene match: 5. The CDR3 has 14 residues. Germline V CDR1 and CDR2: SNHLY, FYNNEI. CDR3 sequence (DNA): TGTGCCAGCAGTGAGCGGGACAGGGTTGACGAGCAGTACTTC. Amino acid sequence: CASSERDRVDEQYF.

This clonotype was seen a single time. J is TRBJ1-2 and V is TRBV7-9; 9 bases are a match to TRBD1. V shed 5 bases, J shed 4 bases, and the junction held 8 bases outside the gene matches. This CDR3 comprises 15 residues. Looked up from germline, CDR1 is SEHNR and CDR2 is FQNEAQ (reference sequence). The CDR3 DNA is TGTGCCAGCAGCCCGACAGGGACAGGGTTCTATGGCTACACCTTC. Encoded protein: CASSPTGTGFYGYTF.

The J gene is TRBJ2-7, the V gene TRBV20-1; 8 bases are a match to TRBD1. With V trimmed by 5 bases and J by 6 bases, 6 bases remained unmatched. Germline V lookup: CDR1 DFQATT, CDR2 SNEGSKA (reference sequence). The CDR3 spans 12 residues. Written as DNA, the CDR3 is TGCAGTGCTGACAGGGGCCTTTTCGAGCAGTACTTC. It specifies CSADRGLFEQYF.

This clonotype occurred a few times. The V call is TRBV4-2, the J call TRBJ2-2, with a weak D call TRBD1 (5 bases). V lost 4 bases to trimming and J lost 1 base, with 10 bases between them. This CDR3 is 15 amino acids long. Germline CDR1 and CDR2: LGHNA and YNFKEQ. CDR3 sequence reads: CASSPGTGNTGELFF. As DNA, the CDR3 is TGTGCCAGCAGCCCAGGTACAGGGAACACCGGGGAGCTGTTTTTT.